The T cell receptor (beta chain) under discussion was sequenced for a study of cytomegalovirus exposure and HLA in healthy donors. Whole-study results and caveats: It was reported that TCR beta sequences correctly inferred the HLA-A and HLA-B alleles for most subjects.

The CDR3 is made up of 13 amino acids. CDR1 is GTSNPN, CDR2 SVGIG, per germline (reference sequence). The V end lost 3 bases, the J end lost 6 bases, and 15 bases lay between the germline ends. Researchers ran the PCR with 60 Vbeta and 13 Jbeta primers. Profiling relied on immunoSEQ multiplex PCR, and the TCRdb table lists in-frame clones only, not all of them. The sample includes approximately 150,000 clones, more than 75% seen only once; the top ten take 1.5% to 2%. The sample holds one count of this clone. The antigen remains undetermined. The V gene is TRBV30, the J gene TRBJ2-7; weak D call: TRBD2 (5 bases). The sequence was obtained from a man aged 35 to 55 in good health and CMV-seronegative. The sequenced sample was PBMCs. In nucleotides, the CDR3 is TGTGCCTGGAGCGAGGCGGGCCGTTCCGAGCAGTACTTC. It is translated as CAWSEAGRSEQYF.